This T cell receptor (beta chain) was captured in a study of beta chain features in type 1 diabetes. Study summary: Comparable age, gender and cell yields were observed in patients relative to healthy donors. Study-wide results and caveats: Within each of all four CD4+ subsets, Type 1 diabetes patients had TCRB CDR3s that were moderately but significantly shorter. Type 1 diabetes patients showed fewer insertions and more deletions at VDJ junctions. The influence of HLA type on TCRB rearrangement stayed undetermined.

Since all of the isolated RNA was reverse transcribed, expressed TCRB transcripts were what got sequenced. Measured with immunoSEQ multiplex PCR; TCRdb has only the in-frame clones, and not every one. The data show 150,000 or so clones, roughly 59% seen once. About this clone: Its antigen is unknown.

CD45RO/CCR7/CD25/CD127/CD95/CD27 sorting isolated CD4+ naive, central memory, regulatory and stem cell-like memory cells. The specimen was naive CD4+ T cells from blood. This clonotype originated in a man aged 30-40 years with type 1 diabetes.

The CDR3 DNA reads as TGCAGCGTTGATCCCTCAACAGGGTCCACTGAAGCTTTCTTT. Protein product: CSVDPSTGSTEAFF. The genes are TRBV29-1 and TRBJ1-1; D is possibly TRBD1 (6 bases). Germline V gives CDR1 SQVTM, CDR2 ANQGSEA. The length of the CDR3 is 14 residues. V was trimmed by 3 bases and J by 4 bases, leaving 15 bases between them.